A selection of T cell receptor beta chains follows, all from one sample in a study of PD-L1 blockade in urothelial cancer. Sequencing was performed with immunoSEQ multiplex PCR; in TCRdb, only in-frame clones are kept and a portion is missing. This sample yields about 56,000 clones, of which approximately 85% are seen a single time; 15% to 19% belongs to the top ten. The sequenced sample was PBMCs, obtained around atezolizumab (anti-PD-L1) treatment. The source of these receptors is a man between 65 and 79 years old with urothelial cancer. Both conserved end residues are part of each CDR3.

J,V,CDR3
TRBJ1-1,TRBV6-1,CASSPRENTEAFF
TRBJ2-7,TRBV12-1,CASSWGLAGGSPPYEQYF
TRBJ2-7,TRBV7-3,CASSPTGTGGEEQYF
TRBJ2-2,TRBV27,CASSKPGLATVGELFF
TRBJ1-2,TRBV27,CASSSRTGGDYGYTF
TRBJ1-2,TRBV14,CASGGEGGYTF
TRBJ2-7,TRBV19,CASSISFPYEQYF
TRBJ2-2,TRBV7-9,CASSLGSGELFF
TRBJ2-5,TRBV4-1,CASSQSRLAETQYF
TRBJ1-5,TRBV6-5,CASRPRTGNQPQHF
TRBJ2-5,TRBV5-1,CASSPPDRVRSETQYF
TRBJ2-5,TRBV18,CASSPPAGTGGRETQYF
TRBJ1-5,TRBV7-8,CASSLGTGRDQPQHF
TRBJ2-2,TRBV7-9,CASTELGSTNTGELFF
TRBJ2-2,TRBV4-1,CASSPGASGNTGELFF
TRBJ2-5,TRBV7-8,CASSLSGWQGETQYF
TRBJ2-7,TRBV2,CATNLGQGGHEQYF
TRBJ2-7,TRBV21-1,CASSREAHEQYF
TRBJ2-1,TRBV6-4,CASSEEGTYNEQFF
TRBJ2-5,TRBV9,CASSSPGVPGAEETQYF
TRBJ1-2,TRBV28,CASSSLDRAANYGYTF
TRBJ1-2,TRBV7-9,CASSLLGQDLYGYTF
TRBJ2-1,TRBV5-4,CASKRAGGVNEQFF
TRBJ2-7,TRBV18,CASSPQEDYEQYF
TRBJ2-5,TRBV2,CASTRGMSQETQYF
TRBJ1-2,TRBV7-2,CASSSYYGYTF
TRBJ2-2,TRBV27,CASSLSKGGTGELFF
TRBJ1-5,TRBV7-9,CASSSGTGNNQPQHF
TRBJ2-1,TRBV29-1,CSVEESAGSSYNEQFF
TRBJ1-5,TRBV19,CASSSGGRILNTPQHF
TRBJ1-2,TRBV5-4,CASSYPGQGSYGYTF
TRBJ1-1,TRBV7-9,CASRATGENTEAFF
TRBJ2-7,TRBV6-1,CASTGGYSYEQYF
TRBJ2-7,TRBV21-1,CASSKGGTDILAGDYEQYF
TRBJ1-1,TRBV6-5,CASSLAQGLMNTEAFF
TRBJ1-4,TRBV29-1,CSVEEVANKNEKLFF
TRBJ1-1,TRBV5-1,CASSFGTGGDSEAFF
TRBJ2-1,TRBV4-1,CASSHDSSSYNEQFF
TRBJ2-1,TRBV19,CASSPLGGNYNEQFF
TRBJ1-2,TRBV2,CASRGTGDGGYTF
TRBJ1-1,TRBV15,CGSGPGGLDEAFF
TRBJ1-4,TRBV28,CASRGTGGGEKLFF
TRBJ2-2,TRBV18,CASSWTSGSAGELFF
TRBJ2-7,TRBV6-1,CASSHRGWNEQYF
TRBJ2-3,TRBV6-5,CASSPGLVTDTQYF
TRBJ1-1,TRBV10-3,CAIGRQDRNTEAFF
TRBJ2-2,TRBV7-9,CASSPAGSGSSGELFF
TRBJ2-1,TRBV10-3,CAIREDGASGIGQFF